This paragraph reports one TCR beta chain. V lost 0 bases to trimming and J lost 6 bases, with 13 bases between them. Germline CDR1 and CDR2: MNHEY and SVGAGI. The CDR3 runs to 15 residues. In the authors' workflow: Amplification of reference gene primers was used by the study to estimate nucleated cell counts. Libraries were prepared by immunoSEQ multiplex PCR; TCRdb keeps only in-frame clonotypes and omits some of them. The D gene and trimming were derived from the DNA, and the V and J assignments and clone size from that table. The sample lists approximately 50,000 clones, more than 90% occurring once. The data were obtained in a study of blood T cell repertoires in COVID-19. Overall study context: Sites across the United States, Italy and Spain contributed samples from acute and convalescent COVID-19.

The rearrangement joins TRBV6-5 to TRBJ2-3, with a tentative D call TRBD1 (6 bases). The receptor was derived from a man aged 50 to 59 with active COVID-19. The source material was peripheral blood. The CDR3 DNA sequence: TGTGCCAGCAGTTACTCGGAGTCGAGGGGGGATACGCAGTATTTT. It encodes CASSYSESRGDTQYF.